Listed here are 20 T cell receptor beta chains from one sample, sequenced in a study of cytomegalovirus exposure and HLA in healthy donors. The PCR contained 60 Vbeta and 13 Jbeta primers. The repertoire was sequenced with immunoSEQ multiplex PCR; TCRdb's copy has only in-frame clones and lacks some. The data contain roughly 100,000 clones, over 9.5% of them seen just once; the ten biggest clones take up 5.5% to 7.5%. The specimen was PBMCs. The receptors here all came from a middle-aged man in good health and CMV-seropositive.

This clone appeared a few times. This chain joins TRBV19 and TRBJ1-1; 8 positions match TRBD1. V shed 6 bases, J shed 3 bases, and the junction held 6 bases outside the gene matches. CDR1 and CDR2 (germline): LNHDA, SQIVND (reference sequence). CDR3 length: 14 amino acids. CDR3 residues: CASSGQGGYTEAFF. The CDR3 coding sequence is TGTGCCAGTAGCGGACAGGGAGGGTACACTGAAGCTTTCTTT.

This chain joins TRBV19 and TRBJ2-1, with a weak D call TRBD2 (6 bases). V was clipped by 7 bases and J by 7 bases, with 11 bases between them. The CDR3 has 12 residues. CDR1 and CDR2 from the germline V gene are LNHDA and SQIVND (reference sequence). The CDR3 DNA sequence: TGTGCCAGTACACCTGGAGGGAATGAGCAGTTCTTC. Amino acids: CASTPGGNEQFF. Variable domain in full (rest from reference TRBV19 and TRBJ2-1): DGGITQSPKYLFRKEGQNVTLSCEQNLNHDAMYWYRQDPGQGLRLIYYSQIVNDFQKGDIAEGYSVSREKKESFPLTVTSAQKNPTAFYLCASTPGGNEQFFGPGTRLTVL.

This clone was counted between two and nine times. This chain links TRBV7-9 with TRBJ2-1; 13 bases fit TRBD2. J gave up 8 bases and V 2 bases, and 12 bases lay outside the gene matches. CDR1 and CDR2 (germline): SEHNR, FQNEAQ (reference sequence). This CDR3 comprises 18 residues. The CDR3 DNA reads as TGTGCCAGCAGCTTACCCCTTGGACTAGCGGGAGACGGGGATGAGCAGTTCTTC. Protein sequence: CASSLPLGLAGDGDEQFF.

In the case of this clone: An end of the junction does not agree with germline; a read error may underlie this. This chain uses TRBV6-5 with TRBJ1-1, with 9 bases identical to TRBD1. Germline V CDR1 and CDR2: MNHEY, SVGAGI. This CDR3 spans 15 amino acids. This CDR3 is CAISAGTGWDTEAFF. CDR3 bases: TGTGCCATCAGTGCCGGGACAGGGTGGGACACTGAAGCTTTCTTT.

The V and J genes are TRBV28 and TRBJ2-7; 10 bases map to TRBD1. Germline assignment: CDR1 MDHEN and CDR2 SYDVKM. The CDR3 has 16 residues. V shed 6 bases and J 2 bases; nucleotides not matched to a gene: 10. CDR3 sequence: CASRGETGGRPYEQYF. The CDR3, as DNA: TGTGCCAGCAGAGGGGAGACAGGGGGCCGCCCCTACGAGCAGTACTTC.

This clone came up a few times. J is TRBJ2-3 and V is TRBV29-1; perhaps TRBD1 as D (6 bases). This CDR3 has 13 amino acids. Between the trimmed V and J ends, which lost 4 bases and 2 bases, there was a span of 10 bases. From germline, CDR1 is SQVTM and CDR2 ANQGSEA. CDR3 DNA sequence: TGCAGCGTTGCGGACAGTGTCACAGATACGCAGTATTTT. Protein: CSVADSVTDTQYF.

V gene TRBV12-5 combines with J gene TRBJ1-1; no clear D gene. The CDR3 totals 13 residues. V lost 1 base and J 6 bases, leaving 9 bases between the germline ends. Germline CDR1 is LGHNT and CDR2 is FRNRAP. The CDR3 protein is CASGLGVRAEAFF. The CDR3 DNA reads TGTGCTAGTGGTTTGGGTGTCCGGGCTGAAGCTTTCTTT.

The rearrangement uses TRBV5-1 and TRBJ1-4, with 11 nucleotides matching TRBD1. The V gene end was trimmed by 4 bases and the J gene end by 7 bases; junction bases not matched to a gene: 12. Germline assignment: CDR1 SGHRS and CDR2 YFSETQ. The CDR3 extends over 17 amino acids. The CDR3 sequence: CASSPGQGALLFEKLFF. The CDR3, as DNA: TGCGCCAGCAGCCCCGGACAGGGGGCTTTATTATTTGAAAAACTGTTTTTT.

V is TRBV2 and J is TRBJ2-1, with 9 bases that match TRBD2. CDR1 is SNHLY, CDR2 FYNNEI, per germline. The trim removed 8 bases at V and 6 bases at J, leaving 14 bases unmatched. There are 16 residues in the CDR3. The CDR3 protein is CASLALAGYLRNEQFF. As DNA, the CDR3 is TGTGCCAGCCTCGCTCTAGCGGGATACCTGCGCAATGAGCAGTTCTTC.

The V call is TRBV7-2, the J call TRBJ1-5; TRBD1 might be the D (6 bases). V was cut by 4 bases and J by 5 bases, with 18 bases left in between. This CDR3 spans 16 amino acids. Per germline, CDR1 SGHTA and CDR2 FQGNSA. CDR3 DNA sequence: TGTGCCAGCAGCTCGCAACAGGGCTCGGGTCATCAGCCCCAGCATTTT. Translation: CASSSQQGSGHQPQHF.

V and J are TRBV6-6 and TRBJ2-1; 8 nucleotides match TRBD2. Trimming took 6 bases from V and 6 from J; bases not matched to a gene: 7. The CDR3 covers 14 residues. CDR1 and CDR2 from the germline V gene are MNHNY and SVGAGI (reference sequence). The CDR3 sequence is CASSPRSGSNEQFF. CDR3 DNA sequence: TGTGCCAGCAGCCCCAGGAGCGGGAGCAATGAGCAGTTCTTC.

The chain has TRBV5-6 and TRBJ2-7; 9 bases align to TRBD1. Germline trimming cut 3 bases from V and 4 bases from J; bases unmatched to any gene: 11. The CDR3 is 16 amino acids. Per germline, CDR1 SGHDT and CDR2 YYEEEE. CDR3 amino acids: CASSWTGTGKYYEQYF. CDR3 DNA: TGTGCCAGCAGCTGGACCGGGACAGGGAAATATTACGAGCAGTACTTC.

The chain carries TRBV19 and TRBJ2-1; 11 bases are shared with TRBD1. In germline, CDR1 is LNHDA, CDR2 SQIVND (reference sequence). Unmatched junction bases numbered 5, after V lost 5 bases and J lost 8 bases. This CDR3 is built from 14 residues. CDR3 sequence reads: CASSWGQGVYEQFF. CDR3 nucleotide sequence: TGTGCCAGTAGTTGGGGACAGGGGGTTTATGAGCAGTTCTTC. Based on the CDR3 plus reference TRBV19 and TRBJ2-1, the full variable domain is DGGITQSPKYLFRKEGQNVTLSCEQNLNHDAMYWYRQDPGQGLRLIYYSQIVNDFQKGDIAEGYSVSREKKESFPLTVTSAQKNPTAFYLCASSWGQGVYEQFFGPGTRLTVL.

This clone was picked up a small number of times. This chain links TRBV5-5 with TRBJ1-1; D uncertain. CDR3 length: 13 amino acids. V was trimmed by 4 bases and J by 1 base, leaving 8 bases between them. In germline, CDR1 is SGHKS, CDR2 YYEKEE (reference sequence). CDR3 in amino acids: CASSQTSNTEAFF. DNA for the CDR3: TGTGCCAGCAGCCAAACATCGAACACTGAAGCTTTCTTT.

V usage is TRBV19 and J usage is TRBJ1-5, with D possibly matching TRBD1 (6 bases). V lost 6 bases and J lost 4, with 13 bases in between. The CDR3 totals 14 residues. In germline, CDR1 is LNHDA, CDR2 SQIVND (reference sequence). Written as DNA, the CDR3 is TGTGCCAGTAGGGGAGCAGGGGCGAATCAGCCCCAGCATTTT. Encoded protein: CASRGAGANQPQHF.

The rearrangement joins TRBV7-8 to TRBJ1-2; tentative D call: TRBD1 (5 bases). V gave up 2 bases and J gave up 4 bases, with 8 bases separating them. This CDR3 has 13 amino acids. Germline values: CDR1 SGHVS, CDR2 FQNEAQ. CDR3 coding DNA: TGTGCCAGCAGCTTAAGACAGCTCTATGGCTACACCTTC. This translates into CASSLRQLYGYTF.

This chain uses TRBV10-3 with TRBJ2-3; 10 bases align to TRBD1. The CDR3 covers 16 residues. The junction had 9 bases not matched to a gene; V was cut back by 7 bases and J by 2 bases. Germline CDR1 is ENHRY and CDR2 is SYGVKD. The DNA of the CDR3 is TGTGCCATCACCTTGGACAGGGGGGAACACACAGATACGCAGTATTTT. This encodes CAITLDRGEHTDTQYF.

This chain links TRBV9 with TRBJ1-3; D may be TRBD1 (5 bases). This CDR3 comprises 16 residues. V lost 0 bases and J lost 4, with 14 bases in between. The V gene's germline CDR1 is SGDLS and CDR2 YYNGEE. CDR3 sequence: CASSVAGDFTGNTIYF. As DNA, the CDR3 is TGTGCCAGCAGCGTAGCCGGGGACTTTACGGGAAACACCATATATTTT.

This chain joins TRBV6-1 and TRBJ1-2; no clear D. The germline gives CDR1 MNHNS, CDR2 SASEGT. The length of the CDR3 is 12 residues. Trimming removed 8 bases at V and 8 bases at J, with 15 bases between. CDR3 amino acids: CASYEGSSGYTF. CDR3 in DNA: TGTGCCAGCTACGAGGGTTCCTCCGGCTACACCTTC.

Here the CDR3 DNA reads TGCAGCGTTGAATACAGGACGGTTGCTAACTATGGCTACACCTTC. Its protein product is CSVEYRTVANYGYTF. This chain links TRBV29-1 with TRBJ1-2, with TRBD1 as a possible D gene (5 bases). The length of the CDR3 is 15 residues. Between the trimmed V and J ends, which lost 2 bases and 0 bases, there was a span of 13 bases. Germline CDR1 is SQVTM and CDR2 is ANQGSEA.